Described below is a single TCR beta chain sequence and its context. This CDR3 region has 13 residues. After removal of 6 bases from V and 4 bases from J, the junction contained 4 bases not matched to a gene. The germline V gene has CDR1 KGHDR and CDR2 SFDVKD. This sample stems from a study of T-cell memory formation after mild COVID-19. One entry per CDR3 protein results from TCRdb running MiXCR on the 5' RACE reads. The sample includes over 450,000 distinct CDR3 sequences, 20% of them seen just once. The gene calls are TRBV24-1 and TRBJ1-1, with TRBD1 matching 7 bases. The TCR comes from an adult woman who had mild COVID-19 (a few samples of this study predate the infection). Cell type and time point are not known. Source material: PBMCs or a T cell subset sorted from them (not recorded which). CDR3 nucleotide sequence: TGTGCCACCAGTTTCAGGGGGGGCACTGAAGCTTTCTTT. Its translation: CATSFRGGTEAFF.